Shown below are 29 T cell receptor beta chains from a single sample sequenced in a study of blood T cell repertoires in COVID-19. The protocol was immunoSEQ multiplex PCR, while the TCRdb copy is restricted to in-frame clones and leaves out a portion. This sample has about 170,000 clones, with 75% to 90% found just once. Sequenced sample: peripheral blood. Source of these receptors: a human donor with acute or convalescent COVID-19. The donor label of this sample is uncertain.

This clone has just a few counts. The rearrangement links TRBV7-3 to TRBJ1-2, with D possibly being TRBD1 (6 bases). The CDR3 has 16 residues. Per the germline V gene, CDR1 is SGHTA and CDR2 is FQGTGA. Trimming took 1 base from V and 0 from J, leaving 12 bases between them. The CDR3 DNA follows: TGTGCCAGCAGCTTAAAAGGGACATTAACTAACTATGGCTACACCTTC. Translated, it gives CASSLKGTLTNYGYTF.

The chain carries TRBV27 and TRBJ2-6; TRBD1 aligns across 7 bases. CDR3 size: 17 residues. V shed 6 bases and J 0 bases; nucleotides not matched to a gene: 8. Germline-derived CDR1 and CDR2 are MNHEY and SMNVEV (reference sequence). In DNA form, the CDR3 reads TGTGCCAGCAGGGCGACAGGGCTACTCTCTGGGGCCAACGTCCTGACTTTC. It encodes CASRATGLLSGANVLTF.

J is TRBJ1-2 and V is TRBV19; 10 nucleotides align to TRBD1. Germline CDR1 and CDR2: LNHDA and SQIVND (reference sequence). The CDR3 covers 15 residues. V was pared by 7 bases and J by 7 bases, with 12 bases of the junction left unmatched. CDR3 DNA: TGTGCCAGTAATCCTACGGGACAGGGGAGGGGTGGCTACACCTTC. Residues: CASNPTGQGRGGYTF. Variable domain in full (rest from reference TRBV19 and TRBJ1-2): DGGITQSPKYLFRKEGQNVTLSCEQNLNHDAMYWYRQDPGQGLRLIYYSQIVNDFQKGDIAEGYSVSREKKESFPLTVTSAQKNPTAFYLCASNPTGQGRGGYTFGSGTRLTVV.

The chain uses TRBV18 and TRBJ1-1, with a weak D call TRBD1 (5 bases). This CDR3 is built from 14 residues. Trimming left V 4 bases short and J 5 bases short, with 14 bases between. Germline CDR1 and CDR2: KGHSH and LQKENI. The CDR3 loop is CASSRNIGATEAFF. The CDR3 coding sequence is TGTGCCAGCTCACGGAATATTGGGGCAACTGAAGCTTTCTTT. The variable domain in full, completed from reference TRBV18 and TRBJ1-1, reads NAGVMQNPRHLVRRRGQEARLRCSPMKGHSHVYWYRQLPEEGLKFMVYLQKENIIDESGMPKERFSAEFPKEGPSILRIQQVVRGDSAAYFCASSRNIGATEAFFGQGTRLTVV.

This chain joins TRBV5-6 and TRBJ2-7; D not certain. CDR3 size: 17 residues. Looked up from germline, CDR1 is SGHDT and CDR2 is YYEEEE. The V gene lost 1 base and the J gene lost 1 base, with 18 bases spanning the gap. CDR3 residues: CASSLLAVDPVSYEQYF. CDR3 DNA sequence: TGTGCCAGCAGCTTGTTAGCAGTCGATCCTGTTTCCTACGAGCAGTACTTC.

The J gene is TRBJ1-6, the V gene TRBV30; a possible D gene is TRBD1 (5 bases). V was trimmed by 0 bases and J by 5 bases, leaving 8 bases between them. Germline assignment: CDR1 GTSNPN and CDR2 SVGIG (reference sequence). This CDR3 is 14 amino acids long. The CDR3 DNA reads TGTGCCTGGAGTGTGGGGGGGGATAATTCACCCCTCCACTTT. Its translation is CAWSVGGDNSPLHF.

The DNA of the CDR3 is TGCGCCAGCAGCGACGGGGGGTTAAGCAATCAGCCCCAGCATTTT. It yields the protein CASSDGGLSNQPQHF. V and J are TRBV5-1 and TRBJ1-5, with a possible D match to TRBD1 (5 bases). This CDR3 is built from 15 residues. Trimming cost V 4 bases and J 1 base, with 12 bases left between them. CDR1 and CDR2 (germline): SGHRS, YFSETQ.

The chain employs TRBV5-1 and TRBJ1-1, with 7 bases identical to TRBD1. The CDR3 runs to 14 residues. Germline values: CDR1 SGHRS, CDR2 YFSETQ. V was clipped by 7 bases and J by 1 base; unmatched bases: 7. The CDR3 reads CASDRDRGNTEAFF. DNA for the CDR3: TGCGCCAGCGACCGGGACAGAGGGAACACTGAAGCTTTCTTT.

Concerning this clone: The same CDR3 also results from other DNA sequences found in this sample. CDR3 protein: CASSPGQGLYEQYF. The CDR3 DNA is TGTGCCAGCAGTCCCGGACAGGGCCTCTACGAGCAGTACTTC. The V and J genes are TRBV27 and TRBJ2-7, with 8 positions matching TRBD1. The CDR3 is 14 residues long. Trimming took 5 bases from V and 3 from J; bases not matched to a gene: 6. CDR1 and CDR2 (germline): MNHEY, SMNVEV (reference sequence).

The rearrangement uses TRBV18 and TRBJ1-1, with a weak D call TRBD1 (5 bases). The CDR3 spans 16 residues. Germline CDR1 KGHSH, CDR2 LQKENI. Trimming removed 0 bases at V and 6 bases at J, with 17 bases between. The CDR3 region has the DNA TGTGCCAGCTCACCACCGGGATTTACAGGTCCCGCTGAAGCTTTCTTT. It encodes CASSPPGFTGPAEAFF.

The rearrangement uses TRBV5-1 and TRBJ2-2; 8 nucleotides line up with TRBD2. The length of the CDR3 is 18 residues. Germline-derived CDR1 and CDR2 are SGHRS and YFSETQ. V lost 2 bases to trimming and J lost 2 bases; unmatched junction nucleotides: 11. CDR3 sequence: CASSFVIGGGSNTGELFF. CDR3 sequence (DNA): TGCGCCAGCAGCTTCGTTATCGGCGGGGGGTCTAACACCGGGGAGCTGTTTTTT.

V is TRBV10-3 and J is TRBJ2-7; 9 bases are a match to TRBD1. The V segment lost 3 bases and the J segment 5 bases; nucleotides outside the gene matches: 11. In germline, CDR1 is ENHRY, CDR2 SYGVKD. The CDR3 length is 16 residues. CDR3 coding DNA: TGTGCCATCAGTGATATGGACAGGGGCCCCCAGGACGAGCAGTACTTC. Translation: CAISDMDRGPQDEQYF.

V is TRBV5-1 and J is TRBJ2-7, with 7 positions matching TRBD1. The CDR3 is 15 residues long. From germline, CDR1 is SGHRS and CDR2 YFSETQ. V trimming: 0 bases; J trimming: 2 bases; junction bases outside the gene matches: 5. In nucleotides, the CDR3 is TGCGCCAGCAGCTTGGCAGGGGGTCCTACCTACGAGCAGTACTTC. Amino acid sequence: CASSLAGGPTYEQYF.

The chain recombines TRBV7-3 with TRBJ2-2; D might be TRBD2 (5 bases). The CDR3 runs 13 residues. V shed 2 bases and J shed 7 bases, with 8 bases lying between them. The germline V gene has CDR1 SGHTA and CDR2 FQGTGA. The CDR3 DNA sequence: TGTGCCAGCAGCTTATCAGGAGGCGGGGAGCTGTTTTTT. It specifies CASSLSGGGELFF.

This chain connects TRBV19 to TRBJ1-5; D is unclear. The CDR3 is made up of 13 amino acids. Trimming pared 3 bases from V and 3 bases from J, leaving 6 bases between. Germline loops: CDR1 LNHDA, CDR2 SQIVND (reference sequence). CDR3 in DNA: TGTGCCAGTAGTATCTCTATCAATCAGCCCCAGCATTTT. Translating it yields CASSISINQPQHF.

This clone is a singleton in its sample. The chain couples TRBV11-2 to TRBJ1-3; possibly TRBD1 for D (6 bases). Germline V CDR1 and CDR2: SGHAT, FQNNGV. Deletions cut 3 bases from V and 0 bases from J, with 21 bases between. The CDR3 consists of 19 residues. CDR3 residues: CASSFYDSRGGLSGNTIYF. CDR3 nucleotides: TGTGCCAGCAGCTTTTACGACTCTAGGGGGGGTCTCTCTGGAAACACCATATATTTT. Looking up the rest from reference TRBV11-2 and TRBJ1-3 gives the full variable domain: EAGVAQSPRYKIIEKRQSVAFWCNPISGHATLYWYQQILGQGPKLLIQFQNNGVVDDSQLPKDRFSAERLKGVDSTLKIQPAKLEDSAVYLCASSFYDSRGGLSGNTIYFGEGSWLTVV.

The chain links TRBV2 to TRBJ1-2; no firm D call. Trimming pared 2 bases from V and 13 bases from J, leaving 14 bases between. Germline assignment: CDR1 SNHLY and CDR2 FYNNEI. There are 12 residues in the CDR3. CDR3 DNA sequence: TGTGCCAGCAGTGAACAGAGTCCCGGACTCACCTTC. Its protein product is CASSEQSPGLTF.

The sample holds a few counts of this clone. The chain recombines TRBV10-3 with TRBJ2-2; TRBD1 matches 7 bases. This CDR3 comprises 15 residues. The V segment lost 5 bases and the J segment 5 bases; nucleotides outside the gene matches: 8. Germline V lookup: CDR1 ENHRY, CDR2 SYGVKD. The CDR3 is CAISMTGTGTGELFF. The CDR3 DNA reads as TGTGCCATCAGTATGACAGGGACCGGGACCGGGGAGCTGTTTTTT.

The chain uses TRBV29-1 and TRBJ1-1; D might be TRBD1 (6 bases). Trimming cost V 6 bases and J 4 bases, with 21 bases left between them. Per the germline V gene, CDR1 is SQVTM and CDR2 is ANQGSEA. There are 15 residues in the CDR3. CDR3 bases: TGCAGCGTATATACCCGGGACACTAAAGCCACTGAAGCTTTCTTT. Its translation: CSVYTRDTKATEAFF.

The rearrangement links TRBV28 to TRBJ1-1; D unresolved. The CDR3 extends over 15 amino acids. Looked up from germline, CDR1 is MDHEN and CDR2 is SYDVKM. V dropped 6 bases and J dropped 0 bases, with 14 bases sitting between them. The CDR3 DNA is TGTGCCAGCAGGGGGAATAGCGGGGTGAACACTGAAGCTTTCTTT. Its translation is CASRGNSGVNTEAFF.

V gene TRBV6-2 or TRBV6-3 combines with J gene TRBJ1-1; 10 nucleotides match TRBD1. In germline, CDR1 is MNHEY, CDR2 SVGEGT. There are 19 residues in the CDR3. The V gene end was trimmed by 4 bases and the J gene end by 0 bases; junction bases not matched to a gene: 14. The CDR3 DNA follows: TGTGCCAGCAGTTCCCCTCCCTTGGGACAGGGGAACATGAACACTGAAGCTTTCTTT. This translates into CASSSPPLGQGNMNTEAFF.

The V gene is TRBV19, the J gene TRBJ1-2; D may be TRBD1 (6 bases). This CDR3 comprises 12 residues. Per the germline V gene, CDR1 is LNHDA and CDR2 is SQIVND (reference sequence). V was cut by 7 bases and J by 2 bases, with 8 bases left in between. CDR3 nucleotide sequence: TGTGCCAGTAAAGGGGGAAACTATGGCTACACCTTC. It translates to CASKGGNYGYTF.

The chain joins TRBV7-2 to TRBJ2-3; perhaps TRBD1 as D (5 bases). CDR1 is SGHTA and CDR2 is FQGNSA in the germline V gene. V was cut by 5 bases and J by 4 bases, with 16 bases left in between. CDR3 length: 15 amino acids. CDR3 residues: CASSPRGLGADTQYF. The CDR3 DNA follows: TGTGCCAGCAGCCCACGAGGCCTAGGGGCAGATACGCAGTATTTT.

This chain uses TRBV6-2 or TRBV6-3 with TRBJ2-6, with TRBD1 identical over 7 bases. This CDR3 is 15 amino acids long. Germline-derived CDR1 and CDR2 are MNHEY and SVGEGT. The V gene end was trimmed by 6 bases and the J gene end by 4 bases; junction bases not matched to a gene: 6. The CDR3 nucleotides read TGTGCCAGCAGCCGTACAGGGGCCGGGGCCAACGTCCTGACTTTC. It is translated as CASSRTGAGANVLTF.

This sequence joins TRBV6-5 and TRBJ1-2; 7 nucleotides line up with TRBD1. Unmatched junction bases numbered 7, after V lost 6 bases and J lost 0 bases. Germline V gene sequence: CDR1 MNHEY, CDR2 SVGAGI. The CDR3 runs 15 residues. The DNA for the CDR3 is TGTGCCAGCAGGACGCGACAGGGTGCTAACTATGGCTACACCTTC. Its translation is CASRTRQGANYGYTF.

The rearrangement joins TRBV7-3 to TRBJ2-3; possible D gene TRBD2, 5 bases. There are 13 residues in the CDR3. From germline, CDR1 is SGHTA and CDR2 FQGTGA. The V and J ends lost 2 bases and 5 bases respectively, with 8 bases between them. This chain's CDR3 is CASSLLRGDTQYF. As DNA, the CDR3 is TGTGCCAGCAGCTTATTACGGGGAGATACGCAGTATTTT.

This chain links TRBV4-1 with TRBJ1-3, with D unclear. The V end was cut by 0 bases, the J end by 4 bases, with 10 bases between. There are 15 residues in the CDR3. Germline V gene data show CDR1 as MGHRA and CDR2 as YSYEKL. CDR3 bases: TGCGCCAGCAGCCAAGAGGCGGGATGGGGAAACACCATATATTTT. Amino acid sequence: CASSQEAGWGNTIYF.

The chain recombines TRBV2 with TRBJ2-1; TRBD2 matches at 7 bases. This CDR3 region has 13 residues. From germline, CDR1 is SNHLY and CDR2 FYNNEI. V was clipped by 9 bases and J by 0 bases; unmatched bases: 2. CDR3 DNA sequence: TGTGCCAGTGGACTAGTCTCCTACAATGAGCAGTTCTTC. Translating gives CASGLVSYNEQFF.

The rearrangement uses TRBV2 and TRBJ1-6, with TRBD1 as a possible D gene (6 bases). Trimming left V 7 bases short and J 7 bases short, with 14 bases between. The CDR3 length is 14 residues. Germline lookup yields CDR1 SNHLY and CDR2 FYNNEI. This CDR3 reads CASTLDRTNSPLHF. The CDR3 DNA reads as TGTGCCAGCACCCTGGACAGAACCAATTCACCCCTCCACTTT.